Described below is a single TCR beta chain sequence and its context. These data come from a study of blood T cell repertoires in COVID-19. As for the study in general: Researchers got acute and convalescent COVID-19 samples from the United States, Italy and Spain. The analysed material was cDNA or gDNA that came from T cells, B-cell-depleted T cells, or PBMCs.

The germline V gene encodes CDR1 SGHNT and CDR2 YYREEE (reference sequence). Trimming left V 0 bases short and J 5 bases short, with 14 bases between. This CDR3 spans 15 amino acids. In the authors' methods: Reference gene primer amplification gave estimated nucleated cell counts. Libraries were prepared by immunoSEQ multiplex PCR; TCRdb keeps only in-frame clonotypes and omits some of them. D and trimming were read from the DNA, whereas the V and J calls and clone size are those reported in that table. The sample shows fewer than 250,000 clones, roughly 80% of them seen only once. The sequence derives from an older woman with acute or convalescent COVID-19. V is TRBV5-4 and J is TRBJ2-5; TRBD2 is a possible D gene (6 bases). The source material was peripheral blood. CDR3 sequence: CASSLAAGFGETQYF. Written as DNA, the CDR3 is TGTGCCAGCAGCTTGGCCGCGGGGTTCGGGGAGACCCAGTACTTC.